These 23 T cell receptor beta chains share one sample of origin, sequenced in a study of T cells in women clearing cervical HPV infection. Profiling relied on immunoSEQ multiplex PCR, and the TCRdb table lists in-frame clones only, not all of them. Across under 50,000 clones, the top ten clones capture 4.8% of the sample. Sequences were obtained from blood buffy coat. Receptors were obtained from a woman aged 18 to 75 with a cervical HPV16 infection that either progressed to CIN3+ or cleared (not recorded which).

The CDR3 protein is CASSLDRGRNQPQHF. The part of the CDR3 DNA that was read is TGTGCCAGCAGCCTGGACAGGGGACGCAATCAGCCC. The V and J genes are TRBV6-2 or TRBV6-3 and TRBJ1-5; 9 nucleotides match TRBD1. The read gets to within 3 residues of the CDR3 end, and the germline J gene fills in the rest. CDR1 MNHEY and CDR2 SVGEGT come from the germline V gene. The CDR3 sequence is 15 residues long. V lost 6 bases and J lost 2; bases outside the gene matches: 5.

As for this clone: The sequence runs out 3 residues before the end of the CDR3; the remainder is reconstructed from the germline J gene. The gene calls are TRBV7-2 and TRBJ1-5, with D maybe TRBD1 (6 bases). V was shortened by 5 bases and J by 6 bases, with 11 bases between the two germline ends. Germline CDR1 reads SGHTA; CDR2 reads FQGNSA. This CDR3 region has 13 residues. The sequenced CDR3 bases are TGTGCCAGCAGCCACGGCAGGGGTCAGCCC. The encoded protein is CASSHGRGQP. The whole CDR3 protein is CASSHGRGQPQHF. Full variable domain (rest looked up from reference TRBV7-2 and TRBJ1-5): GAGVSQSPSNKVTEKGKDVELRCDPISGHTALYWYRQSLGQGLEFLIYFQGNSAPDKSGLPSDRFSAERTGGSVSTLTIQRTQQEDSAVYLCASSHGRGQPQHFGDGTRLSIL.

Of note for this clone: The read terminates 3 residues ahead of where the CDR3 ends, so the germline J gene completes it. This chain uses TRBV19 with TRBJ2-7, with 8 bases identical to TRBD1. V lost 5 bases to trimming and J lost 2 bases; unmatched junction nucleotides: 17. The CDR3 loop spans 18 amino acids. Germline V gene lookup returns CDR1 LNHDA and CDR2 SQIVND (reference sequence). The CDR3 loop is CASSPSDRGRRNTYEQYF. The sequenced CDR3 bases are TGTGCCAGTAGTCCCAGCGACAGGGGAAGACGGAATACCTACGAG.

Turning to this clone: The CDR3 extends 3 residues past the end of the read, so its final part is completed from the germline J gene. The chain uses TRBV7-8 and TRBJ2-3, with 13 bases aligning to TRBD2. V trimming: 0 bases; J trimming: 5 bases; junction bases outside the gene matches: 8. CDR3 size: 18 residues. The V gene's germline CDR1 is SGHVS and CDR2 FQNEAQ. Partial CDR3 DNA: TGTGCCAGCAGCTTAGCGACACTAGCGGGGGGGTCAAGAGATACG. This translates into CASSLATLAGGSRDT. The whole CDR3 is CASSLATLAGGSRDTQYF.

In regard to this clone: The missing CDR3 end, 3 residues past where the read stops, is filled in from the germline J gene. The gene calls are TRBV10-3 and TRBJ2-1, with unresolved D. The CDR3 loop spans 13 amino acids. With 3 bases removed from V and 5 bases from J, the gap between germline ends came to 8 bases. Germline V gene lookup returns CDR1 ENHRY and CDR2 SYGVKD. CDR3 DNA, as far as it was read: TGTGCCATCAGTGATAGTGTCGACAATGAG. It yields the protein CAISDSVDNE. The complete CDR3 protein is CAISDSVDNEQFF.

Details on this clone: Read sequence stops 3 residues before the CDR3 end, and the germline J gene provides the missing end. Other DNA sequences within the sample encode an identical CDR3. The V and J genes are TRBV14 and TRBJ2-1; 10 bases map to TRBD2. V was pared by 4 bases and J by 4 bases, with 4 bases of the junction left unmatched. The CDR3 extends over 15 amino acids. Germline V gene lookup returns CDR1 SGHDN and CDR2 FVKESK. Partial CDR3 DNA: TGTGCCAGCAGCCCTGGGACTAGCGAGTACAATGAG. Its protein is CASSPGTSEYNE. In full, the CDR3 reads CASSPGTSEYNEQFF.

Of note for this clone: The read terminates 3 residues before the CDR3 end, so the remaining end is supplied by the germline J gene. The genes are TRBV14 and TRBJ1-1, with D possibly being TRBD1 (5 bases). The CDR3 runs 13 residues. V lost 4 bases and J 4 bases, leaving 10 bases between the germline ends. CDR1 and CDR2 (germline): SGHDN, FVKESK. The sequenced part of the CDR3 DNA is TGTGCCAGCAGCCTGAAGGGGAGCACTGAA. Amino acid sequence: CASSLKGSTE. The entire CDR3 protein reads CASSLKGSTEAFF.

Of note for this clone: Read data end 3 residues before the CDR3 end; the end is taken from the germline J gene. The rearrangement joins TRBV5-1 to TRBJ2-5, with TRBD2 as a possible D gene (5 bases). V lost 4 bases to trimming and J lost 2 bases, with 12 bases between them. The CDR3 has 14 residues. In germline, CDR1 is SGHRS, CDR2 YFSETQ. The covered CDR3 bases are TGCGCCAGCAGCCCGCGGGCAGATCAAGAGACC. Residues: CASSPRADQET. The full-length CDR3 reads as CASSPRADQETQYF. Using reference TRBV5-1 and TRBJ2-5 for the parts outside the CDR3, the full variable domain is KAGVTQTPRYLIKTRGQQVTLSCSPISGHRSVSWYQQTPGQGLQFLFEYFSETQRNKGNFPGRFSGRQFSNSRSEMNVSTLELGDSALYLCASSPRADQETQYFGPGTRLLVL.

About this clone itself: Read coverage stops 3 residues before the CDR3 terminus; the germline J gene supplies the remainder. V is TRBV2 and J is TRBJ2-3, with 8 positions matching TRBD1. The CDR3 runs to 15 residues. V trimming: 6 bases; J trimming: 3 bases; junction bases outside the gene matches: 8. Germline V gene lookup returns CDR1 SNHLY and CDR2 FYNNEI. This chain's CDR3 is CASRNGQGETDTQYF. The sequenced part of the CDR3 DNA is TGTGCCAGCAGGAATGGACAGGGAGAGACAGATACG.

CDR3 protein: CASSGSGGMAETQYF. Incomplete CDR3 DNA: TGCGCCAGCAGTGGAAGCGGGGGGATGGCGGAGACC. The chain couples TRBV10-2 to TRBJ2-5, with 9 bases lining up with TRBD2. The read ends 3 residues shy of where the CDR3 ends; the end is completed using the germline J gene. In germline, CDR1 is WSHSY, CDR2 SAAADI. The CDR3 has 15 amino acids. The V segment lost 4 bases and the J segment 5 bases; nucleotides outside the gene matches: 8.

Worth noting for this clone: The sequence runs out 3 residues before the end of the CDR3; the remainder is reconstructed from the germline J gene. The chain uses TRBV11-3 and TRBJ2-3; 7 positions match TRBD2. V trimming: 4 bases; J trimming: 1 base; junction bases outside the gene matches: 5. There are 15 residues in the CDR3. Germline CDR1 is SGHNT and CDR2 is YENEEA. The part of the CDR3 DNA that was read is TGTGCCAGCAGCTCTCGCGCGGGAGGCACAGATACG. It encodes CASSSRAGGTDT. The entire CDR3 reads CASSSRAGGTDTQYF.

Concerning this clone: Read sequence stops 3 residues before the CDR3 end, and the germline J gene provides the missing end. The V gene is TRBV7-9, the J gene TRBJ2-1, with D perhaps matching TRBD1 (5 bases). The CDR3 spans 15 residues. The V gene's germline CDR1 is SEHNR and CDR2 FQNEAQ (reference sequence). Trimming pared 1 base from V and 8 bases from J, leaving 15 bases between. CDR3 region: CASSLDRRGTDEQFF. The covered CDR3 bases are TGTGCCAGCAGCTTAGACCGAAGGGGAACGGATGAG.

To note about this clone: Read sequence stops 3 residues before the CDR3 end, and the germline J gene provides the missing end. This chain links TRBV11-1 with TRBJ1-1; no clear D gene. The CDR3 is 13 amino acids. V lost 1 base and J lost 4, with 7 bases in between. Germline CDR1 and CDR2: SGHAT and FQDESV (reference sequence). Here the CDR3 reads CASSLVVSTEAFF. Incomplete CDR3 DNA: TGTGCCAGCAGCTTAGTAGTATCCACTGAA.

As to this clone: The CDR3 is cut off 3 residues early in the read; its end comes from the germline J gene. The chain links TRBV19 to TRBJ2-3; 15 bases fit TRBD2. This CDR3 spans 16 amino acids. CDR1 and CDR2 from the germline V gene are LNHDA and SQIVND (reference sequence). With 5 bases clipped from V and 4 bases from J, the junction kept 4 bases outside the gene matches. CDR3 DNA (partial): TGTGCCAGTAGTCCCCGGACTAGCGGGGGGGCAGATACG. Protein product: CASSPRTSGGADT. The whole CDR3 protein reads CASSPRTSGGADTQYF.

CDR3 protein: CSARRAETQYF. The covered CDR3 bases are TGCAGTGCTAGGCGTGCCGAGACC. V is TRBV20-1 and J is TRBJ2-5; D not certain. Sequencing ends 3 residues short of the CDR3 end; the germline J gene provides the rest. The CDR3 runs to 11 residues. With 3 bases removed from V and 5 bases from J, the gap between germline ends came to 7 bases. The germline V gene has CDR1 DFQATT and CDR2 SNEGSKA (reference sequence).

A note on this clone: The read ends 3 residues before the CDR3 terminus; that terminus is restored from the germline J gene. This chain links TRBV19 with TRBJ2-3; tentatively, D is TRBD2 (6 bases). The CDR3 contains 16 residues. Trimming cost V 5 bases and J 0 bases, with 15 bases left between them. CDR1 is LNHDA and CDR2 is SQIVND in the germline V gene (reference sequence). The CDR3 sequence is CASSRRGSSSTDTQYF. The sequenced CDR3 bases are TGTGCCAGTAGTCGGCGGGGTTCCTCTAGCACAGATACG.

As regards this clone: Sequencing ends 3 residues short of the CDR3 end; the germline J gene provides the rest. V usage is TRBV20-1 and J usage is TRBJ2-5, with 8 bases identical to TRBD1. Germline V gene sequence: CDR1 DFQATT, CDR2 SNEGSKA (reference sequence). This CDR3 is built from 15 residues. Trimming cost V 1 base and J 0 bases; bases outside gene matches: 4. The CDR3 protein is CSARGSGGDQETQYF. Incomplete CDR3 DNA: TGCAGTGCTAGAGGATCAGGGGGCGACCAAGAGACC.

With regard to this clone: The read ends 3 residues early relative to the CDR3; the germline J gene fills the gap. The rearrangement uses TRBV29-1 and TRBJ1-1, with D tentatively TRBD1 (5 bases). Germline V lookup: CDR1 SQVTM, CDR2 ANQGSEA. The V end lost 7 bases, the J end lost 1 base, and 10 bases lay between the germline ends. The CDR3 loop spans 12 amino acids. CDR3 protein: CSGSDRNTEAFF. The CDR3 DNA, read in part, is TGCAGCGGATCAGACAGGAACACTGAA.

Remarks on this clone: The read halts 3 residues ahead of the CDR3 end, with the missing end drawn from the germline J gene. This chain joins TRBV5-5 and TRBJ2-1, with no clear D. This CDR3 is built from 13 residues. The germline V gene encodes CDR1 SGHKS and CDR2 YYEKEE (reference sequence). The ends were cut back, 0 bases at V and 4 bases at J, with 5 bases in the middle. CDR3 region: CASSLGAYNEQFF. The sequenced part of the CDR3 DNA is TGTGCCAGCAGCTTGGGAGCATACAATGAG.

On this clone: The read halts 3 residues ahead of the CDR3 end, with the missing end drawn from the germline J gene. J is TRBJ1-1 and V is TRBV5-5; D perhaps matches TRBD1 (5 bases). The CDR3 loop spans 13 amino acids. Trimming took off 4 bases at V and 4 bases at J, with 11 bases between the two ends. Germline CDR1 is SGHKS and CDR2 is YYEKEE (reference sequence). The DNA read from the CDR3 is TGTGCCAGCAGCGCCGGGAGGGGCACTGAA. Residues: CASSAGRGTE. The full CDR3 protein reads CASSAGRGTEAFF.

Comments on this clone: The read ends 3 residues early relative to the CDR3; the germline J gene fills the gap. The V call is TRBV19, the J call TRBJ2-2, with D maybe TRBD2 (6 bases). Trimming cost V 3 bases and J 2 bases, with 25 bases left between them. The CDR3 runs 20 residues. Per germline, CDR1 LNHDA and CDR2 SQIVND (reference sequence). The CDR3 DNA, read in part, is TGTGCCAGTAGTATCTCACGGGGGACCCACAGACAAAGCAACACCGGGGAG. It yields the protein CASSISRGTHRQSNTGE. The CDR3 reads in full as CASSISRGTHRQSNTGELFF. Full variable domain (rest looked up from reference TRBV19 and TRBJ2-2): DGGITQSPKYLFRKEGQNVTLSCEQNLNHDAMYWYRQDPGQGLRLIYYSQIVNDFQKGDIAEGYSVSREKKESFPLTVTSAQKNPTAFYLCASSISRGTHRQSNTGELFFGEGSRLTVL.

In regard to this clone: The read ends 3 residues early relative to the CDR3; the germline J gene fills the gap. The chain joins TRBV5-1 to TRBJ2-3; D remains ambiguous. Germline values: CDR1 SGHRS, CDR2 YFSETQ. Between the trimmed V and J ends, which lost 5 bases and 2 bases, there was a span of 12 bases. The CDR3 is 14 residues long. Incomplete CDR3 DNA: TGCGCCAGCAGACTTGGTGCTAACACAGATACG. Translation gives CASRLGANTDT. The entire CDR3 protein is CASRLGANTDTQYF.

Worth noting for this clone: The CDR3 extends 3 residues past the end of the read, so its final part is completed from the germline J gene. The chain carries TRBV11-2 and TRBJ2-3; D not resolved. Deletions cut 4 bases from V and 6 bases from J, with 14 bases between. This CDR3 contains 14 residues. Germline loops: CDR1 SGHAT, CDR2 FQNNGV. The part of the CDR3 DNA that was read is TGTGCCAGCAGCTCACGGCCTCTAGGCGATACG. Its translation is CASSSRPLGDT. The whole CDR3 sequence reads CASSSRPLGDTQYF.